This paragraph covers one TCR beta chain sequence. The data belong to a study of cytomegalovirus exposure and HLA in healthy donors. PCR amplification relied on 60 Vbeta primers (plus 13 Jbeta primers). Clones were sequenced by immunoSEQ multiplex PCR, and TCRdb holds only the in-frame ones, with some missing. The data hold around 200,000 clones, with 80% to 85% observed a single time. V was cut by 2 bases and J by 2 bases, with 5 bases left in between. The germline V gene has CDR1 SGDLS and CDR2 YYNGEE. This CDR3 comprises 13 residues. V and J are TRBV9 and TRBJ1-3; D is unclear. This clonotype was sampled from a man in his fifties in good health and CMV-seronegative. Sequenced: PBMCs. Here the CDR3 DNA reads TGTGCCAGCAGCGTCGAGGCTGGAAACACCATATATTTT. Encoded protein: CASSVEAGNTIYF.